This T cell receptor (beta chain) was identified during a study of post-analysis software for immune sequencing data. Germline V gene sequence: CDR1 SGHRS, CDR2 YFSETQ. Trimming pared 0 bases from V and 4 bases from J, leaving 9 bases between. The CDR3 has 14 amino acids. Incorporated into the TCR beta cDNA libraries were unique molecular identifiers, which served to reduce PCR and sequencing biases. TCRdb reprocessed the PCR reads with MiXCR, giving one entry per CDR3 protein. The sample shows approximately 690,000 distinct CDR3 sequences, 55% to 70% of them seen only once. Findings and caveats of the study: The five TRBV segments detected at higher frequency in patients than in controls included TRBV5-6, TRBV5-1 and TRBV20-1.

This clonotype was picked up a small number of times. Its target is not known. V is TRBV5-1 and J is TRBJ2-3, with D uncertain. This sequence was found in a girl aged 2-10 years with multiple sclerosis. Source material: blood. DNA for the CDR3: TGCGCCAGCAGCTTGGCACCTGTCGCAGATACGCAGTATTTT. It translates to CASSLAPVADTQYF.